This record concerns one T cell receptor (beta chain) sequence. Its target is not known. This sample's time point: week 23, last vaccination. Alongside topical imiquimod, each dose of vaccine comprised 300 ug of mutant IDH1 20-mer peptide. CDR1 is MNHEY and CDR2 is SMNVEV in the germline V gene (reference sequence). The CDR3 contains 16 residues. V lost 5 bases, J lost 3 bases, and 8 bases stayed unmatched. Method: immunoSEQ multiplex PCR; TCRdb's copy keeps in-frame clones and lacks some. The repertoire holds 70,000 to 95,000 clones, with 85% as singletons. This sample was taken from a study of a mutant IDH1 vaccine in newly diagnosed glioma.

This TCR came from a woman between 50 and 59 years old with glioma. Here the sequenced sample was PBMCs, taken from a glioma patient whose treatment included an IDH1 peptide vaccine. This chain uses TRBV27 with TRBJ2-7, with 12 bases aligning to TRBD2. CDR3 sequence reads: CASSQSLAGGFYEQYF. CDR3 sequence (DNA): TGTGCCAGCAGTCAATCACTAGCGGGAGGCTTCTACGAGCAGTACTTC.